Listed below are T cell receptor beta chains from one sample, sequenced in a study of regulatory dendritic cells for organ transplantation. Clones were sequenced by immunoSEQ multiplex PCR, and TCRdb holds only the in-frame ones, with some missing. Of 20,000 or so clones listed, approximately 85% are singletons. These receptors' antigens are unknown. Input material: naive CD4+ T cells from blood cultured with regulatory dendritic cells. The receptors originated from a human donor in good health. Both conserved end residues are part of each CDR3. Fields, in order: V gene, clone size, J gene, CDR3 protein. The listing skips clone size in some rows; elsewhere it reads once, few, many or a size class.

v_gene: TRBV7-9
abundance: few
j_gene: TRBJ2-3
CDR3aa: CASSLDWTQYF

v_gene: TRBV6-5
abundance: -
j_gene: TRBJ2-1
CDR3aa: CASSYGPSGGAGQFF

v_gene: TRBV15
abundance: -
j_gene: TRBJ2-5
CDR3aa: CATSSADLGVETQYF

v_gene: TRBV7-2
abundance: -
j_gene: TRBJ1-2
CDR3aa: CASSLNSGGGYGYTF

v_gene: TRBV7-8
abundance: -
j_gene: TRBJ2-7
CDR3aa: CASSFIDYEQYF

v_gene: TRBV6-5
abundance: -
j_gene: TRBJ2-2
CDR3aa: CASKGYTGELFF

v_gene: TRBV4-3
abundance: -
j_gene: TRBJ2-7
CDR3aa: CASSQSPLTLYEQYF

v_gene: TRBV30
abundance: -
j_gene: TRBJ1-4
CDR3aa: CASDRVKEKLFF

v_gene: TRBV30
abundance: -
j_gene: TRBJ1-1
CDR3aa: CAWGRLNTEAFF

v_gene: TRBV23-1
abundance: -
j_gene: TRBJ2-1
CDR3aa: CASRSPGLGLGNEQFF

v_gene: TRBV5-6
abundance: once
j_gene: TRBJ1-2
CDR3aa: CASSPGGYGYTF

v_gene: TRBV6-6
abundance: -
j_gene: TRBJ2-6
CDR3aa: CASSYSGQGSVLTF

v_gene: TRBV27
abundance: -
j_gene: TRBJ2-1
CDR3aa: CASSYDRVTNEQFF

v_gene: TRBV10-3
abundance: -
j_gene: TRBJ2-5
CDR3aa: CAISPTREETQYF

v_gene: TRBV7-3
abundance: few
j_gene: TRBJ2-1
CDR3aa: CASSLQRGGPRLF

v_gene: TRBV29-1
abundance: -
j_gene: TRBJ2-2
CDR3aa: CSAGGGWGTGELFF

v_gene: TRBV19
abundance: once
j_gene: TRBJ2-2
CDR3aa: CASTYLGVTNTGELFF

v_gene: TRBV7-8
abundance: -
j_gene: TRBJ2-7
CDR3aa: CASSLNVLAGFSYEQYF